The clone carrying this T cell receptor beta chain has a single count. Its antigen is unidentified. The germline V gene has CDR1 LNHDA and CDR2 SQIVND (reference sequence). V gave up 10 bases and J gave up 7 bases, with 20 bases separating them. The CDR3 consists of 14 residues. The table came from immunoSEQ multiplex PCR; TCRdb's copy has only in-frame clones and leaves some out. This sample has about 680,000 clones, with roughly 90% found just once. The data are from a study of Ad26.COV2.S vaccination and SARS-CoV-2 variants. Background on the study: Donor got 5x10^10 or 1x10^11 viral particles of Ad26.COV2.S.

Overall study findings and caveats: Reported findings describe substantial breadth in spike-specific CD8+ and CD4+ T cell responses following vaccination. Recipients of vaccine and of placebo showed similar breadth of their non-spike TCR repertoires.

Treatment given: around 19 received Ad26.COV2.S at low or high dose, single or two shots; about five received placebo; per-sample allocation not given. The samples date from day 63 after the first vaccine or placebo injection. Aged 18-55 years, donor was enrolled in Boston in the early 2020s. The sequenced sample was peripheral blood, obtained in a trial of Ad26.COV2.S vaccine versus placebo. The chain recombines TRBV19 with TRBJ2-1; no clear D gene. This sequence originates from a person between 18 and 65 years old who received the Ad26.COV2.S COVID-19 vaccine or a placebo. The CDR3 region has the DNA TGTGCCACCCAGTTGGGCCGAGGAATTAATGAGCAGTTCTTC. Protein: CATQLGRGINEQFF.